The following is a T cell receptor beta chain sequence with its context. Its antigen remains unidentified. Pooled in the analysis were second doses at about 4 or about 12 weeks. The data stem from a study of T cell responses to AZD1222 COVID-19 vaccine. Overall study results and limits: Spike-specific TCR breadth and depth grew following two AZD1222 doses. Of spike-specific TCRs, nearly half reportedly target regions left unmutated in variants. Dominant CD4 TCR responses targeted spike regions 160-218 and 743-854.

The method was immunoSEQ multiplex PCR; TCRdb's version includes in-frame clones alone and lacks a portion of them. Here the sample spans about 120,000 clones, roughly nine tenths being singletons. The germline V gene has CDR1 SQVTM and CDR2 ANQGSEA. This CDR3 region has 13 residues. V gave up 7 bases and J gave up 5 bases; unmatched junction bases: 8. This specimen was peripheral blood, taken 28 days after the second AZD1222 dose. The TCR sequence derives from an adult who received the AZD1222 COVID-19 vaccine. The chain combines TRBV29-1 with TRBJ2-3, with 8 bases that match TRBD2. The CDR3 DNA reads TGCAGCGGGAGGGCTAGCGGGCTAGATACGCAGTATTTT. Translated: CSGRASGLDTQYF.